Listed here are 25 T cell receptor beta chains from one sample, sequenced in a study of T cell changes during pregnancy in multiple sclerosis. The data were produced by immunoSEQ multiplex PCR, yet TCRdb's version contains in-frame clones alone and is incomplete. This table holds fewer than 65,000 clones, about nine tenths found once. The sample was peripheral blood, taken in the third trimester of pregnancy. These receptors were taken from a female donor in good health, enrolled as a control in a pregnancy study.

The rearrangement joins TRBV19 to TRBJ1-1; D ambiguous. V was pared by 5 bases and J by 12 bases, with 22 bases between. Germline lookup yields CDR1 LNHDA and CDR2 SQIVND (reference sequence). The CDR3 contains 14 residues. The CDR3 sequence is CASSPPTGKLTTFF. CDR3 sequence (DNA): TGTGCCAGTAGTCCCCCAACGGGGAAACTGACAACTTTCTTT.

The chain is built from TRBV30 and TRBJ2-7; 7 bases match TRBD1. V shed 3 bases, J shed 6 bases, and the junction held 8 bases outside the gene matches. The CDR3 extends over 13 amino acids. Looked up from germline, CDR1 is GTSNPN and CDR2 is SVGIG (reference sequence). The CDR3 loop reads CAWSPDRFSEQYF. CDR3 DNA sequence: TGTGCCTGGAGCCCGGACAGGTTCAGCGAGCAGTACTTC. Full variable domain (missing parts from reference TRBV30 and TRBJ2-7): SQTIHQWPATLVQPVGSPLSLECTVEGTSNPNLYWYRQAAGRGLQLLFYSVGIGQISSEVPQNLSASRPQDRQFILSSKKLLLSDSGFYLCAWSPDRFSEQYFGPGTRLTVT.

This sequence joins TRBV5-1 and TRBJ2-7; D call uncertain. CDR1 is SGHRS and CDR2 is YFSETQ in the germline V gene. CDR3 size: 12 residues. V shed 4 bases and J shed 3 bases, with 8 bases lying between them. CDR3 in DNA: TGCGCCAGCAGCACACACAGCTACGAGCAGTACTTC. Its translation is CASSTHSYEQYF.

The genes are TRBV13 and TRBJ1-2; 7 bases are shared with TRBD1. Germline V lookup: CDR1 PRHDT, CDR2 FYEKMQ (reference sequence). The V segment lost 4 bases and the J segment 7 bases; nucleotides outside the gene matches: 12. The CDR3 consists of 15 residues. CDR3 loop: CASSSNLDRVGGYTF. In DNA, the CDR3 is TGTGCCAGCAGCTCGAACCTAGACAGGGTCGGTGGCTACACCTTC.

In its sample, this clone was seen once. The V and J genes are TRBV13 and TRBJ2-3; 11 bases agree with TRBD2. Germline-derived CDR1 and CDR2 are PRHDT and FYEKMQ (reference sequence). V trimming: 4 bases; J trimming: 0 bases; junction bases outside the gene matches: 3. The CDR3 is 16 residues long. The CDR3 protein is CASSSGLAASTDTQYF. The CDR3 DNA follows: TGTGCCAGCAGCTCGGGACTAGCGGCCAGCACAGATACGCAGTATTTT.

This clone has just one count. The chain couples TRBV28 to TRBJ1-2; 8 positions agree with TRBD1. V shed 6 bases and J 2 bases; nucleotides not matched to a gene: 5. The CDR3 contains 14 residues. Germline assignment: CDR1 MDHEN and CDR2 SYDVKM. The CDR3 nucleotides read TGTGCCAGCAGACCAGGGGGCGCCAACTATGGCTACACCTTC. The encoded protein is CASRPGGANYGYTF.

The V gene is TRBV5-6, the J gene TRBJ2-5; tentatively, D is TRBD2 (6 bases). Germline values: CDR1 SGHDT, CDR2 YYEEEE. This CDR3 comprises 15 residues. V lost 0 bases and J 4 bases, leaving 13 bases between the germline ends. The CDR3, as DNA: TGTGCCAGCAGCTTGGATGGGGGGACCGTAGAGACCCAGTACTTC. Translation gives CASSLDGGTVETQYF. The complete variable domain, with remaining parts taken from reference TRBV5-6 and TRBJ2-5, reads DAGVTQSPTHLIKTRGQQVTLRCSPKSGHDTVSWYQQALGQGPQFIFQYYEEEERQRGNFPDRFSGHQFPNYSSELNVNALLLGDSALYLCASSLDGGTVETQYFGPGTRLLVL.

J is TRBJ1-1 and V is TRBV19, with 9 bases matching TRBD1. Germline CDR1 reads LNHDA; CDR2 reads SQIVND (reference sequence). The V segment lost 5 bases and the J segment 5 bases; nucleotides outside the gene matches: 6. The CDR3 covers 14 residues. The CDR3 nucleotides read TGTGCCAGTAGTCCAGGACAGGGGTGGACTGAAGCTTTCTTT. Encoded protein: CASSPGQGWTEAFF.

The rearrangement links TRBV6-4 to TRBJ2-5; the D gene is possibly TRBD2 (5 bases). Looked up from germline, CDR1 is MRHNA and CDR2 is SNTAGT. Trimming left V 9 bases short and J 5 bases short, with 16 bases between. There are 13 residues in the CDR3. Here the CDR3 reads CARPERGSETQYF. The CDR3 DNA follows: TGTGCCAGACCAGAACGCGGGTCGGAGACCCAGTACTTC.

The genes are TRBV29-1 and TRBJ2-1, with 10 nucleotides matching TRBD2. The germline V gene encodes CDR1 SQVTM and CDR2 ANQGSEA. Trimming cost V 5 bases and J 0 bases; bases outside gene matches: 4. The CDR3 sequence is 15 residues long. The CDR3 protein is CSVLLAGTSYNEQFF. Here the CDR3 DNA reads TGCAGCGTTCTACTAGCGGGGACCTCCTACAATGAGCAGTTCTTC.

The rearrangement joins TRBV15 to TRBJ2-5; maybe TRBD2 (6 bases). The V end lost 4 bases, the J end lost 5 bases, and 14 bases lay between the germline ends. CDR3 size: 14 residues. Per germline, CDR1 LNHNV and CDR2 YYDKDF (reference sequence). The CDR3 region has the DNA TGTGCCACCAGCATTGGGTGGGGGGTCGAGACCCAGTACTTC. It encodes CATSIGWGVETQYF. The entire variable domain, with the rest obtained from reference TRBV15 and TRBJ2-5, is as follows: DAMVIQNPRYQVTQFGKPVTLSCSQTLNHNVMYWYQQKSSQAPKLLFHYYDKDFNNEADTPDNFQSRRPNTSFCFLDIRSPGLGDTAMYLCATSIGWGVETQYFGPGTRLLVL.

The V gene is TRBV6-1, the J gene TRBJ2-5; perhaps TRBD2 as D (7 bases). The germline V gene has CDR1 MNHNS and CDR2 SASEGT. Trimming shortened V by 7 bases and J by 5 bases, and 17 bases separated the two germline ends. CDR3 length: 14 residues. CDR3 nucleotides: TGTGCCAGCATCGTCGGGGGGCCCGGGGAGACCCAGTACTTC. Encoded protein: CASIVGGPGETQYF.

This sequence joins TRBV2 and TRBJ2-4, with 12 bases aligning to TRBD1. Per germline, CDR1 SNHLY and CDR2 FYNNEI. The V segment lost 6 bases and the J segment 5 bases; nucleotides outside the gene matches: 5. CDR3 size: 15 residues. The CDR3 loop is CASSRDRGPQNIQYF. The CDR3 coding sequence is TGTGCCAGCAGCCGGGACAGGGGGCCCCAAAACATTCAGTACTTC.

V gene TRBV5-1 combines with J gene TRBJ2-3, with D maybe TRBD1 (6 bases). CDR1 and CDR2 (germline): SGHRS, YFSETQ. Trimming stripped 0 bases from V and 3 bases from J, with 11 bases between. This CDR3 has 15 residues. The CDR3: CASSLDLGGTDTQYF. CDR3 coding DNA: TGCGCCAGCAGCTTGGACCTAGGGGGTACAGATACGCAGTATTTT.

This clone has just one count. The gene calls are TRBV27 and TRBJ1-4, with 7 bases identical to TRBD1. Per germline, CDR1 MNHEY and CDR2 SMNVEV (reference sequence). V lost 6 bases, J lost 9 bases, and 7 bases stayed unmatched. The CDR3 extends over 13 amino acids. Here the CDR3 reads CASSFRDRQKLFF. The CDR3 DNA sequence: TGTGCCAGCAGCTTCCGGGACAGACAAAAACTGTTTTTT. The full variable domain, with the rest looked up from reference TRBV27 and TRBJ1-4, is EAQVTQNPRYLITVTGKKLTVTCSQNMNHEYMSWYRQDPGLGLRQIYYSMNVEVTDKGDVPEGYKVSRKEKRNFPLILESPSPNQTSLYFCASSFRDRQKLFFGSGTQLSVL.

The rearrangement links TRBV5-4 to TRBJ2-1; 9 bases are shared with TRBD2. From germline, CDR1 is SGHNT and CDR2 YYREEE (reference sequence). V lost 3 bases, J lost 1 base, and 2 bases stayed unmatched. CDR3 length: 15 residues. This CDR3 is CASSSRGGSYNEQFF. The CDR3 bases are TGTGCCAGCAGCTCGCGGGGGGGATCCTACAATGAGCAGTTCTTC.

The gene calls are TRBV27 and TRBJ1-1, with D tentatively TRBD1 (6 bases). The CDR3 totals 14 residues. Germline-derived CDR1 and CDR2 are MNHEY and SMNVEV (reference sequence). Trimming removed 1 base at V and 5 bases at J, with 11 bases between. The CDR3 DNA reads as TGTGCCAGCAGTTTATGGGGGCGGGTAACTGAAGCTTTCTTT. Translated, it gives CASSLWGRVTEAFF.

The chain is built from TRBV27 and TRBJ2-2, with TRBD1 matching 11 bases. The CDR3 extends over 15 amino acids. The V segment lost 4 bases and the J segment 5 bases; nucleotides outside the gene matches: 3. CDR1 is MNHEY, CDR2 SMNVEV, per germline (reference sequence). The CDR3 DNA follows: TGTGCCAGCAGTTGGGACAGGGGGTTTACCGGGGAGCTGTTTTTT. It codes for CASSWDRGFTGELFF.

V and J are TRBV11-2 and TRBJ2-7; tentatively, D is TRBD2 (5 bases). CDR3 length: 13 residues. Trimming shortened V by 5 bases and J by 1 base, and 9 bases separated the two germline ends. Germline V gene lookup returns CDR1 SGHAT and CDR2 FQNNGV. CDR3 sequence reads: CASSDGVSYEQYF. The CDR3 bases are TGTGCCAGCAGCGACGGGGTTTCCTACGAGCAGTACTTC.

This clone was observed once. The chain employs TRBV11-2 and TRBJ2-5; no definite D call. The germline V gene has CDR1 SGHAT and CDR2 FQNNGV. Trimming removed 2 bases from V and 0 bases from J, with 7 bases in between. The CDR3 contains 14 residues. The CDR3 reads CASSLSRDQETQYF. Here the CDR3 DNA reads TGTGCCAGCAGCTTATCACGGGACCAAGAGACCCAGTACTTC.

The rearrangement uses TRBV7-8 and TRBJ2-5; no firm D call. The length of the CDR3 is 14 residues. With 2 bases removed from V and 0 bases from J, the gap between germline ends came to 7 bases. Germline loops: CDR1 SGHVS, CDR2 FQNEAQ. Written as DNA, the CDR3 is TGTGCCAGCAGCTTACGCGCCTACCAAGAGACCCAGTACTTC. The encoded protein is CASSLRAYQETQYF. Variable domain in full (rest from reference TRBV7-8 and TRBJ2-5): GAGVSQSPRYKVAKRGQDVALRCDPISGHVSLFWYQQALGQGPEFLTYFQNEAQLDKSGLPSDRFFAERPEGSVSTLKIQRTQQEDSAVYLCASSLRAYQETQYFGPGTRLLVL.

A few counts support this clone. The rearrangement links TRBV6-5 to TRBJ1-3; TRBD1 aligns across 10 bases. J lost 4 bases, V lost 5 bases, and 5 bases had no gene match. The CDR3 loop spans 15 amino acids. Looked up from germline, CDR1 is MNHEY and CDR2 is SVGAGI. CDR3 in DNA: TGTGCCAGCAGTAGGGGACAGGGGCTCGGAAACACCATATATTTT. Translating gives CASSRGQGLGNTIYF.

The chain links TRBV2 to TRBJ2-3, with 7 bases identical to TRBD2. The germline V gene has CDR1 SNHLY and CDR2 FYNNEI. The CDR3 spans 17 residues. Unmatched junction bases numbered 12, after V lost 4 bases and J lost 2 bases. CDR3 DNA: TGTGCCAGCAGTGTCCGCCCTAGCGGCCAAAACACAGATACGCAGTATTTT. Protein: CASSVRPSGQNTDTQYF.

The chain links TRBV2 to TRBJ1-5; D might be TRBD1 (6 bases). The CDR3 consists of 14 residues. Deletions cut 9 bases from V and 3 bases from J, with 15 bases between. Germline CDR1 reads SNHLY; CDR2 reads FYNNEI. CDR3 nucleotides: TGTGCCAGTAATCAACAGGGCCTCAATCAGCCCCAGCATTTT. Protein sequence: CASNQQGLNQPQHF. Full variable domain (missing parts from reference TRBV2 and TRBJ1-5): EPEVTQTPSHQVTQMGQEVILRCVPISNHLYFYWYRQILGQKVEFLVSFYNNEISEKSEIFDDQFSVERPDGSNFTLKIRSTKLEDSAMYFCASNQQGLNQPQHFGDGTRLSIL.

V gene TRBV19 combines with J gene TRBJ1-2; 11 positions agree with TRBD1. J was trimmed by 7 bases and V by 6 bases; bases with no gene match: 7. Germline V gene sequence: CDR1 LNHDA, CDR2 SQIVND (reference sequence). This CDR3 region has 14 residues. CDR3 nucleotides: TGTGCCAGTAGAACCGGGACAGGGGGTTTTGGCTACACCTTC. Its translation is CASRTGTGGFGYTF. Full variable domain (outside the CDR3, taken from reference TRBV19 and TRBJ1-2): DGGITQSPKYLFRKEGQNVTLSCEQNLNHDAMYWYRQDPGQGLRLIYYSQIVNDFQKGDIAEGYSVSREKKESFPLTVTSAQKNPTAFYLCASRTGTGGFGYTFGSGTRLTVV.